What follows are 3 T cell receptor beta chains derived from one specimen sequenced in a study of T cells and Merkel cell carcinoma outcomes. Measured with immunoSEQ multiplex PCR; TCRdb has only the in-frame clones, and not every one. The table lists some 19,000 clones, over 75% of them singletons, with roughly 3.2% in the top ten. The sequenced sample consisted of tumor tissue from Merkel cell carcinoma. Every receptor here comes from a human donor with Merkel cell carcinoma.

V and J are TRBV5-4 and TRBJ1-2; D is perhaps TRBD1 (5 bases). This CDR3 contains 13 residues. The germline V and J ends were trimmed by 0 bases and 6 bases, with 9 bases remaining between them. CDR1 is SGHNT and CDR2 is YYREEE in the germline V gene (reference sequence). In DNA form, the CDR3 reads TGTGCCAGCAGCTTGGCAGGGTATAATGGCTACACCTTC. This codes for CASSLAGYNGYTF.

The gene calls are TRBV13 and TRBJ2-2, with a weak D call TRBD1 (5 bases). The CDR3 contains 15 residues. V lost 1 base to trimming and J lost 9 bases, with 15 bases between them. Germline CDR1 and CDR2: PRHDT and FYEKMQ (reference sequence). This CDR3 reads CASSLVTVGPRELFF. In DNA form, the CDR3 reads TGTGCCAGCAGCTTAGTGACAGTGGGGCCCAGGGAGCTGTTTTTT.

This chain uses TRBV5-8 with TRBJ1-2; D unresolved. The CDR3 is made up of 15 amino acids. Trimming shortened V by 5 bases and J by 4 bases, and 18 bases separated the two germline ends. CDR1 is SGHTS, CDR2 YDEGEE, per germline. Written as DNA, the CDR3 is TGTGCCAGCAGATGCTGTCCACGAAAGACCTATGGCTACACCTTC. It codes for CASRCCPRKTYGYTF.